This T cell receptor (beta chain) was recorded in a study of cytomegalovirus exposure and HLA in healthy donors (dated by TCRdb to 2016 to 2017). Some background on the complete study: An earlier analysis of roughly 610 of the donors reported over 250 Gb of sequence data and some 110 million unique TCR beta sequences obtained from about 200 million T cells. An early release that covered roughly 600 HLA-typed donors contained about 300 gigabases of sequencing data and tens of millions of unique TCR sequences. Among the roughly 400 genotyped donors, 75% to 90% belonged to the genetic ancestry cluster associated with self-reported Caucasian donors. The study aimed to test whether signatures of past pathogen exposure could be identified by cataloging public T cell receptors. The study profiled the T cell repertoires of hundreds of subjects by immunosequencing and related them to cytomegalovirus serostatus. A separate validation cohort of 90 to 150 different subjects was used in addition to the approximately 670-subject first cohort. High-throughput TCR immunosequencing, statistical association of individual TCRs with disease status, and machine learning were combined to predict cytomegalovirus infection status. A later analysis re-analyzed previously published TCR beta repertoires from 666 donors and added high-resolution HLA genotyping to study TCR occurrence patterns. The later analysis used no new phenotypic data to find candidate immune exposures, relying instead on TCR beta sequences and their occurrence across donors. To decide whether each TCR beta V gene segment behaved as functional or pseudogenic, an earlier analysis of some 600 of the donors relied on high-throughput TCR beta sequencing. Donor age, sex, ethnicity and CMV serostatus were compiled alongside the repertoire data. In a later genetic analysis, genome-wide SNP genotypes for about three fifths of the 666 donors were used, and that subset was treated as a discovery cohort. Every repertoire in the discovery cohort had been generated on one and the same sequencing platform. HLA typing included class I and class II loci at four-digit resolution. Typing coverage differed by locus: A, B, C, DRB1 and DQB1 were typed in roughly 629-630 donors, DQA1 in 522, DPA1 in approximately 610, and DPB1 in just under 480. Because of strong linkage in the cohort, roughly five DR-DQ haplotypes were treated as single units for association and clustering. Among some 400 genotyped donors of the cohort, an average of roughly 230,000 unique TCR beta nucleotide sequences was sequenced per donor, of which about 20% were non-productive.

The library was obtained by the immunoSEQ multiplex PCR assay. For the multiplex PCR, a mixture combining 60 forward primers for TCR Vbeta segments and 13 reverse primers for TCR Jbeta segments was used. The CDR3 region of rearranged TCR beta genes was amplified from genomic DNA with a multiplex PCR assay. The amplified TCR beta libraries were sequenced on the Illumina HiSeq System as 87-base-pair reads. The authors' pipeline ran thus. A later analysis tallied tens of millions of unique TCR beta chains across the 666 repertoires, and some 12 million of those chains were shared by two or more donors. Raw reads were error-corrected and collapsed into unique sequences with a nearest-neighbor algorithm that merged closely related sequences to remove PCR and sequencing errors. CDR3 sequences were aligned to IMGT reference sequences to assign V, D and J gene segments. For a sequence to be retained, a match of at least six nucleotides to both a V gene segment and a J gene segment was required. A rearrangement counted as productive if the CDR3 had no stop codons and remained in frame with V and J, and every other rearrangement counted as non-productive. Following IMGT convention, CDR3 was defined as the stretch from the second conserved V-encoded cysteine to the conserved J-encoded phenylalanine. The earlier analysis of about 560 of the donors excluded any sequence lacking an unambiguous match to a single V gene segment. In an earlier analysis of some 590 of the donors, a V segment was called functional when productive rearrangements were above 56.7%, and segregating when the standard deviation between donors exceeded 5%. A statistical classification framework was built to diagnose cytomegalovirus status from the catalog of TCR beta chain sequences. A later analysis assigned V and J genes by comparing TCR nucleotide sequences with IMGT/GENE-DB human TR gene sequences. In a later analysis, CDR3 sequences and most-parsimonious VDJ recombination scenarios were assigned using the TCRdist pipeline. In a later analysis, each TCR beta chain was defined by its CDR3 amino acid sequence together with its V-gene family, and reads without a unique V-gene family were excluded. To address suspected cross-contamination and a sequencing artifact, a later analysis removed 592 highly shared, low-generation-probability nucleotide sequences. In a later analysis, a clonal expansion index for each public chain was calculated from normalized within-repertoire ranks of inferred template counts. In a later analysis, generation probabilities were computed with a VDJ recombination model fitted to out-of-frame rearrangements, and the resulting probabilities were checked against IGoR. Hypergeometric tests were used in a later analysis to score TCR-TCR, TCR-HLA and TCR-CMV co-occurrence, with a repertoire-size bias correction applied to the TCR pairs. A later analysis estimated false discovery rates by permuting HLA or CMV assignments 20 times. In a later analysis, co-occurring TCRs were grouped using DBSCAN, and TCRdist sequence similarity was added for clustering within HLA-allele-positive subsets. For co-occurrence clustering, repertoires with fewer than 30,000 or more than 120,000 public chains were excluded, along with roughly five repertoires with anomalous nucleotide sharing. Entries here come from immuneACCESS through TCRdb and include only in-frame sequences with V and J called. Some clones fail to appear in such tables; in the studies checked, an unresolved V gene covers under half of the shortfall, and the cause of the remainder is unknown. That table gives V, J and clone size, and the DNA gave D and trimming. The sample data list 150,000 to 200,000 clones, and over 80% of these were observed just once. Roughly 2% of the sample goes to the ten largest clones.

On the study overall, not on this receptor specifically: Most TCR sequences were seen in very few donors, while some public TCRs were found in many individuals. The authors suggested that the approach could potentially be generalized to other disease states and immunological phenotypes. A later analysis reported that several top co-occurrence clusters appeared linked to parvovirus B19, influenza, CMV and Epstein-Barr virus. In a later analysis, most CMV-associated TCR beta chains were found to appear HLA-restricted, with HLA associations seemingly driven largely by CMV exposure. In the study, 164 TCR beta chains were listed as associated with cytomegalovirus. A later analysis found that TCR association rates varied across HLA loci, with DRB1 alleles showing the most associated TCRs and HLA-C alleles the fewest. Compared with equally common non-associated chains, HLA-associated TCR beta chains in a later analysis were more clonally expanded and had lower generation probabilities. In an earlier analysis of 450 to 750 of the donors, most TCR beta V segments appeared in productive rearrangements about 90% or about 30% of the time, broadly matching IMGT annotations. Compared with the approximately 670-donor mean, donors in an Asian-associated ancestry cluster had fewer N-insertions in productive TCRs, according to a later genetic analysis. When HLA alleles, especially DR and DQ, strongly co-occurred, attributing TCR associations to individual alleles was difficult. Because HLA typing was missing for some donors at each locus, association tests included only the typed subset. Correlated functional status among segregating V segments might reflect linkage disequilibrium, but an unknown experimental factor could not be ruled out. The sequencing pipeline was judged likely to have produced a cluster of highly shared sequence variants as a technical artifact. The only immune exposure information available for the cohort was CMV serostatus. The cohort was sequenced for TCR beta chains only, and without alpha or paired-chain data the features that could be detected were limited. Approximately 16 rarely observed V segments, including chromosome 9 orphons, were excluded from the earlier analysis of approximately 500 of the donors because counts were too low. At a false discovery rate of 0.05, a later analysis linked 16,000 or so TCR beta sequences to specific HLA alleles. A later genetic analysis associated a missense DCLRE1C variant with V-gene and J-gene trimming of TCR beta chains, and an independent cohort replicated the association. A few of the identified cytomegalovirus-associated TCR beta chains were confirmed in vitro to be specific for cytomegalovirus antigens. A further reported finding was that TCR beta sequences accurately predicted the HLA-A and HLA-B alleles for most subjects in the first cohort. Because the 87-base-pair reads could not distinguish some IMGT-functional V segments, including TRBV6-2 and TRBV6-3, those segments were excluded. The classifier was reported to diagnose cytomegalovirus status with high specificity and sensitivity in both the original cohort and the validation cohort. Sequencing depth was assumed to be roughly uniform across donors in the presence/absence analyses, though that assumption may not hold.

The cohort consisted of 670 or so healthy bone marrow donors. All cohort members were sampled while nominally healthy, although unrecorded immune exposures were likely present. Of the roughly 630 cohort members, approximately 300 had a positive CMV serostatus and about 350 had a negative one, while no CMV serostatus was recorded for the donor. Each donor provided a peripheral blood sample, and peripheral blood mononuclear cells were used for TCR beta sequencing. Genomic DNA was extracted from the blood cell samples with the Qiagen DNeasy Blood Extraction Kit. CDR1 and CDR2 are drawn from the germline V gene (reference sequence): LNHDA, SQIVND. Trimming takes 3 bases from V and 2 bases from J, and the germline ends sit 3 bases apart. There are 12 amino acids in the CDR3, from cysteine to phenylalanine inclusive. Only the CDR3 part of the read is kept: 36 bases, read in frame from the first base. This clone was seen a handful of times. Its antigen is not yet known. No base quality information exists; no much larger clone differs at one position.

Sample: PBMCs. The clonotype comes from a human donor in good health. The V gene is TRBV19 and the J gene is TRBJ2-3; there is no confident call for the D gene. The CDR3 reads as follows: CASSISTDTQYF. The nucleotide sequence is given as TGTGCCAGTAGTATCTCCACAGATACGCAGTATTTT.